This TCR beta chain is from a study of blood T cell repertoires in COVID-19 (dated by TCRdb to the early 2020s). About the investigation overall: Samples from collaborators originated in the United States, Italy and Spain and spanned both the acute and convalescent phases of COVID-19. The prospective study material was composed of cDNA or gDNA derived from T cells, B-cell-depleted T cells, or PBMCs. Deeply sampled blood TCRbeta repertoires from subjects exposed to, actively infected with, or recovered from COVID-19 were included in the dataset. The repertoires were released in a freely available public database meant as a resource for research on the immune response to SARS-CoV-2. Samples came from the ongoing ImmuneRACE study (first 160 participants) plus 1,254 subjects from 6 global collaborators. Sample metadata almost always included a de-identified subject ID, COVID-19 status, age in years and sex. HLA class I and class II types, where available, came from metadata supplied by the sample provider rather than from assay-based typing. Results the study describes overall, beyond this receptor: Clinical and demographic metadata were provided uncurated, with the amount varying by source and participant.

The immunoSEQ Assay, a bias-controlled multiplex PCR, was used to amplify TCRbeta CDR3 regions from genomic DNA. The source study handled its data this way. The number of nucleated cells in each sample was estimated by amplification of reference gene primers within the assay. To quantify the absolute abundance of each unique TCRbeta CDR3 rearrangement, sequence reads were collapsed and filtered. For each sample, productive Simpson clonality was calculated as the square root of Simpson's diversity index over productive rearrangements. TCRdb provides this immuneACCESS table in a form limited to in-frame rearrangements. Some clones are lacking; in checked studies, under half of them reflect an unresolved V gene, and why the rest are absent is not known. V and J calls and clone size are copied from that table; D and trimming were computed from the DNA. The table for this sample lists under 300,000 clones; 84% of them were counted only once. The biggest ten clones account for about 4% of the sample.

Relative to germline, V is 2 bases shorter and J is 0 bases shorter, with 7 bases between their ends. Measured from the cysteine to the phenylalanine, the CDR3 is 14 residues long. The read is trimmed to its CDR3 DNA, 42 bases read in frame from base 1. CDR1 and CDR2 are drawn from the germline V gene: SGHTA, FQGTGA. In the case of this clone: Its specific antigen is unknown. No quality values exist for individual bases; no much larger clone is one base distant.

Whole blood was collected in K2EDTA tubes by collaborating institutions according to the institutions' own protocols. For TCRbeta analysis, collaborators shipped samples in one of three forms: frozen whole blood, isolated PBMCs, or DNA extracted from either of those sample types. This TCR was sampled from a man over 45 with acute or convalescent COVID-19. The material sequenced was peripheral blood. Recombination joined TRBV7-3 with TRBJ1-1; the D gene cannot be named for sure. The sequenced DNA is TGTGCCAGCAGCTTAGGCAGGTTGAACACTGAAGCTTTCTTT. It translates to CASSLGRLNTEAFF.